The 5 T cell receptor beta chains below were found in one sample sequenced in a study of blood T cell repertoires in COVID-19. Only in-frame clones appear in the TCRdb table, and some are missing; sequencing was by immunoSEQ multiplex PCR. Here the sample spans 200,000 to 250,000 clones, around 85% being singletons. The specimen sequenced was PBMCs or T cells enriched from blood (not recorded which). The receptors were gathered from a middle-aged woman with acute COVID-19.

For this clone: Just one base apart from a much larger clone, this may be a read error. Other DNA sequences in this sample translate to the same CDR3. This chain connects TRBV27 to TRBJ2-7, with D maybe TRBD2 (6 bases). In germline, CDR1 is MNHEY, CDR2 SMNVEV (reference sequence). The CDR3 length is 13 residues. Trimming removed 2 bases from V and 4 bases from J, with 9 bases in between. The CDR3 DNA is TGTGCCAGCAGTTTAGGGACTGCTTACGAGCAGTACTTC. Its translation is CASSLGTAYEQYF.

This sequence joins TRBV12-3 or TRBV12-4 and TRBJ1-2, with no clear D. The CDR3 consists of 13 residues. Trimming cost V 6 bases and J 3 bases, with 11 bases left between them. DNA for the CDR3: TGTGCCAGCAGCCCCACTCTAGACTATGGCTACACCTTC. It encodes CASSPTLDYGYTF.

This clone occurred once. The junction and the germline gene differ at one end; a read error may be behind it. The rearrangement links TRBV7-3 to TRBJ2-3; 8 nucleotides line up with TRBD1. The CDR3 spans 15 residues. Per germline, CDR1 SGHTA and CDR2 FQGTGA. The CDR3 region has the DNA TGTGCCAGCAGCTTGGAGACAGGGGACACAGTTACGCAGTATTTT. Encoded protein: CASSLETGDTVTQYF.

V gene TRBV9 combines with J gene TRBJ2-1, with 9 bases matching TRBD2. CDR1 and CDR2 from the germline V gene are SGDLS and YYNGEE. This CDR3 is built from 15 residues. V lost 4 bases and J lost 6; bases outside the gene matches: 8. DNA of the CDR3: TGTGCCAGCAGCCCTACCGGACTAGCGCCCAATGAGCAGTTCTTC. This gives the protein CASSPTGLAPNEQFF.

The J gene is TRBJ2-7, the V gene TRBV7-2, with TRBD1 matching 7 bases. The CDR3 consists of 13 residues. Trimming took 5 bases from V and 7 from J; bases not matched to a gene: 8. CDR1 is SGHTA, CDR2 FQGNSA, per germline. CDR3 sequence reads: CASSLQGDGEQYF. For the CDR3, the DNA is TGTGCCAGCAGCCTTCAGGGGGACGGTGAGCAGTACTTC. Using reference TRBV7-2 and TRBJ2-7 for the parts outside the CDR3, the full variable domain is GAGVSQSPSNKVTEKGKDVELRCDPISGHTALYWYRQSLGQGLEFLIYFQGNSAPDKSGLPSDRFSAERTGGSVSTLTIQRTQQEDSAVYLCASSLQGDGEQYFGPGTRLTVT.